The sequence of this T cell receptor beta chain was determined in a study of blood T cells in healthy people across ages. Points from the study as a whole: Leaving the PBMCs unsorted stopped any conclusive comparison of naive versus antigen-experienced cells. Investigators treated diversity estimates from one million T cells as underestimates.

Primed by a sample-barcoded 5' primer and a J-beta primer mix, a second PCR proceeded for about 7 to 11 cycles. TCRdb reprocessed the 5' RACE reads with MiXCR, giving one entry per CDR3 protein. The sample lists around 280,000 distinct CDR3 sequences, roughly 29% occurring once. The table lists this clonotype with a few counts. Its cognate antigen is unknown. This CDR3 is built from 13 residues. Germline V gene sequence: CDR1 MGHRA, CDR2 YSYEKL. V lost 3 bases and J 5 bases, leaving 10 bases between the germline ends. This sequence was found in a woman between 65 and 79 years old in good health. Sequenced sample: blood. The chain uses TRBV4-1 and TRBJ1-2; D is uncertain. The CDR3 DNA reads TGCGCCAGCAGCCAGTCGGAAACTTATGGCTACACCTTC. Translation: CASSQSETYGYTF.